Sequencing of this T cell receptor (beta chain) was carried out in a study of blood T cell repertoires in COVID-19 (dated by TCRdb to about 2020). Turning to the overall study: Samples covering the acute and convalescent phases of COVID-19 were provided by collaborators in the United States, Italy and Spain. The material from the prospective study consisted of cDNA or gDNA derived from T cells, B-cell-depleted T cells, or PBMCs. Where available, HLA class I and class II types were taken from metadata supplied by the sample provider and were not determined by assay-based typing. The repertoires were released in a freely available public database intended as a resource for research on the immune response to SARS-CoV-2. The sample metadata nearly always contained a de-identified subject ID, COVID-19 status, age in years and sex. Samples were obtained from the ongoing ImmuneRACE study (first 160 participants) and from over 1,000 subjects provided by 6 global collaborators. The dataset comprised deeply sampled blood TCRbeta repertoires from subjects exposed to, actively infected with, or recovered from COVID-19.

The research as a whole found: The quantity of clinical and demographic metadata differed by source and by participant and was supplied without curation.

Collaborating institutions collected whole blood in K2EDTA tubes following their own protocols. Collaborator samples were shipped for TCRbeta analysis as frozen whole blood, isolated PBMCs, or DNA extracted from either sample type. TCRbeta CDR3 regions were amplified from genomic DNA by means of the immunoSEQ Assay, a bias-controlled multiplex PCR. As for how the authors treated the data: The number of nucleated cells in each sample was estimated from the amplification of reference gene primers within the assay. To quantify the absolute abundance of each unique TCRbeta CDR3 rearrangement, sequence reads were collapsed and filtered. Productive Simpson clonality was computed per sample as the square root of Simpson's diversity index over productive rearrangements. Entries here come from immuneACCESS through TCRdb and include only in-frame sequences with V and J called. Some clones fail to appear in such tables; in the studies checked, an unresolved V gene covers under half of the shortfall, and the cause of the remainder is unknown. V, J and clone size derive from that table, while D and trimming were established from the DNA sequence. For this sample there are a few hundred thousand clones; under 90% appear just once. 2.5% to 3.5% of the sample lies in the top ten.

With respect to this clone: The specificity of this receptor is unknown. One base away there is no much larger clone; base qualities are not given.

Including the terminal cysteine and phenylalanine, the CDR3 comprises 14 residues. Solely the CDR3 DNA is kept, with 42 bases framed from the first base. According to the germline V gene, CDR1 reads SGHAT and CDR2 reads FQNNGV. V is cut by 1 base and J by 10 bases, and the space between the germline ends is 11 bases. The rearranged segments are TRBV11-2 and TRBJ1-6; the D gene is perhaps TRBD1, from 5 matching bases. The sequencing sample was made of peripheral blood. This clonotype originated in a young woman with acute or convalescent COVID-19. The CDR3: CASSLVGGGSPLHF. The DNA reads TGTGCCAGCAGCTTAGTGGGGGGTGGCTCACCCCTCCACTTT.